The clone carrying this T cell receptor (beta chain) was counted many times. Its cognate antigen is unknown. TCRdb reanalysed the 5' RACE reads using MiXCR and keeps one entry per CDR3 protein. This table has more than 150,000 distinct CDR3 sequences, roughly a fifth appearing once. This record belongs to a study of T-cell memory formation after mild COVID-19. On the study more broadly: Across donors, TCR clusters were largely donor specific.

This CDR3 has 16 residues. Germline V gene sequence: CDR1 SGHRS, CDR2 YFSETQ. Trimming removed 0 bases from V and 4 bases from J; junction bases left unmatched: 10. General observations from the study: Among clones peaking at day 37 in the second wave, SARS-CoV-2 specificity remained unconfirmed.

This receptor was taken from an adult woman who had mild COVID-19 (a few samples of this study predate the infection). Cell type and time point are not known. Sequencing was performed on PBMCs or a T cell subset sorted from them (not recorded which). This chain links TRBV5-1 with TRBJ2-7; 7 bases align to TRBD1. The CDR3 nucleotides are TGCGCCAGCAGCTTGGAGGCCGGGACAGCGAGATACGAGCAGTACTTC. This translates into CASSLEAGTARYEQYF.